Below are 4 T cell receptor beta chains sequenced from a single sample in a study of post-analysis software for immune sequencing data. Study conclusions and caveats: Five or six TRBV segments, TRBV5-6, TRBV5-1 and TRBV20-1 among them, were found more frequent in patients than controls.

These receptors are not linked to any known antigen. Unique molecular identifiers were built into the TCR beta cDNA libraries. In TCRdb, the PCR reads were re-called with MiXCR into one record per CDR3 protein. The sample includes 380,000 or so distinct CDR3 sequences, around 37% of them seen just once. Material: blood. The origin of the receptors is a girl aged 5-17 years with multiple sclerosis.

This clonotype was recorded a few times. This rearrangement joins TRBV18 to TRBJ2-7, with D possibly called TRBD1 or TRBD2 (5 bases each). Per the germline V gene, CDR1 is KGHSH and CDR2 is LQKENI. The CDR3 consists of 14 residues. V was cut by 2 bases and J by 2 bases, with 10 bases left in between. Here the CDR3 DNA reads TGTGCCAGCTCACCAGGGGGTTCGACCTACGAGCAGTACTTC. Translated: CASSPGGSTYEQYF. Supplemented by reference TRBV18 and TRBJ2-7, the full variable domain reads NAGVMQNPRHLVRRRGQEARLRCSPMKGHSHVYWYRQLPEEGLKFMVYLQKENIIDESGMPKERFSAEFPKEGPSILRIQQVVRGDSAAYFCASSPGGSTYEQYFGPGTRLTVT.

This sequence joins TRBV5-5 and TRBJ2-1; tentatively, D is TRBD1 or TRBD2 (7 bases each). Trimming left V 1 base short and J 7 bases short, with 15 bases between. The length of the CDR3 is 15 residues. The germline V gene has CDR1 SGHKS and CDR2 YYEKEE (reference sequence). The CDR3 spells CASSLLTGRGNEQFF. In DNA, the CDR3 is TGTGCCAGCAGCTTGTTGACAGGGAGGGGGAATGAGCAGTTCTTC.

This clonotype has more than one count but fewer than ten. The chain links TRBV12-3 or TRBV12-4 to TRBJ2-4; a possible D gene is TRBD2 (6 bases). TRBJ2-7 explains the end of the DNA better; the J call may be wrong. The CDR3 length is 12 residues. The CDR3 loop is CASSLMGGEQYF. For the CDR3, the DNA is TGTGCCAGCAGTTTAATGGGGGGCGAGCAGTACTTC.

V gene TRBV20-1 combines with J gene TRBJ2-7; the D gene is possibly TRBD2 (6 bases). Germline lookup yields CDR1 DFQATT and CDR2 SNEGSKA (reference sequence). The CDR3 totals 11 residues. V lost 5 bases and J 1 base, leaving 6 bases between the germline ends. This CDR3 reads CSARESYEQYF. CDR3 DNA sequence: TGCAGTGCTCGGGAGTCCTACGAGCAGTACTTC.